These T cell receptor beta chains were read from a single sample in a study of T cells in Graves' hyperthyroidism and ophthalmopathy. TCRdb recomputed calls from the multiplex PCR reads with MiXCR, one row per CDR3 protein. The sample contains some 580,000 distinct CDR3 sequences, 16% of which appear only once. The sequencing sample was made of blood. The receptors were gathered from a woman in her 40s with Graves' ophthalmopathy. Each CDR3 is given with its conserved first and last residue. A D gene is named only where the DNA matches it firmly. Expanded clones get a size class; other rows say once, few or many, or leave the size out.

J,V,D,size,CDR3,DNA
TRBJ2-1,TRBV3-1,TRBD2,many,CASTQGPSGGYNEQFF,TGTGCCAGCACTCAAGGCCCTAGCGGGGGCTACAATGAGCAGTTCTTC
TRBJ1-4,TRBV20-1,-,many,CSARGAGIGEKLFF,TGCAGTGCCCGAGGGGCGGGCATTGGGGAAAAACTGTTTTTT
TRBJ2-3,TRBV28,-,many,CASRSGLDTQYF,TGTGCCAGCAGATCGGGGTTGGATACGCAGTATTTT
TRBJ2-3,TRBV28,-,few,CASSLSGVYTDTQYF,TGTGCCAGCAGTTTATCAGGGGTCTATACAGATACGCAGTATTTT
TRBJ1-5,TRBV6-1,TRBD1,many,CASSSTGQQPQHF,TGTGCCAGCAGTTCGACAGGGCAACAGCCCCAGCATTTT
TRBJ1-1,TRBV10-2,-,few,CASSVRQGGDTEAFF,TGCGCCAGCAGTGTGCGGCAGGGTGGCGACACTGAAGCTTTCTTT
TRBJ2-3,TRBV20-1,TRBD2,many,CSATDPSGRADTQYF,TGCAGTGCTACCGATCCGAGCGGGAGAGCAGATACGCAGTATTTT
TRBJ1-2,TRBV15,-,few,CATSRSYGREDGYTF,TGTGCCACCAGCAGATCTTACGGTAGAGAGGATGGCTACACCTTC
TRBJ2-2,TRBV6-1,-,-,CASKHRDTGELFF,TGTGCCAGCAAGCACCGAGACACCGGGGAGCTGTTTTTT
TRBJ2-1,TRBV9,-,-,CASSARTSYNEQFF,TGTGCCAGCAGCGCCAGGACCTCCTACAATGAGCAGTTCTTC
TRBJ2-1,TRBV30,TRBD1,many,CAWKEWTGPYNEQFF,TGTGCCTGGAAAGAATGGACAGGGCCCTACAATGAGCAGTTCTTC
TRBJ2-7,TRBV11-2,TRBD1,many,CASSPQGAYYEQYF,TGTGCCAGCAGCCCGCAGGGGGCGTACTACGAGCAGTACTTC
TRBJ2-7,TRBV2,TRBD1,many,CASSESGQGYEQYF,TGTGCCAGCAGTGAATCGGGACAGGGGTACGAGCAGTACTTC
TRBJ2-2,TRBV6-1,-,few,CASSARDTGWHGELFF,TGTGCCAGCAGTGCCCGGGACACTGGGTGGCACGGGGAGCTGTTTTTT
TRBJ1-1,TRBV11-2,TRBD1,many,CASSVPPTGGWTEAFF,TGTGCCAGCAGCGTACCTCCCACAGGGGGCTGGACTGAAGCTTTCTTT
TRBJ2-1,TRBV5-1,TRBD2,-,CASSGPGLAGGYNEQFF,TGCGCCAGCAGCGGTCCGGGACTAGCGGGGGGCTACAATGAGCAGTTCTTC
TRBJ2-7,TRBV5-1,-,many,CASSFLGGTDSYEQYF,TGCGCCAGCAGCTTCCTAGGCGGGACTGACTCCTACGAGCAGTACTTC
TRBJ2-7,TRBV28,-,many,CASSTYRTPTSLYEQYF,TGTGCCAGCAGCACCTATCGGACTCCTACCTCACTCTACGAGCAGTACTTC
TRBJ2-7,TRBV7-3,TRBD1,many,CASSLTGTGFDEQYF,TGTGCCAGCAGCTTAACAGGGACAGGGTTCGACGAGCAGTACTTC
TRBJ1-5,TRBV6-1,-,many,CASSLRQGNQPQHF,TGTGCCAGCAGTTTAAGGCAGGGCAATCAGCCCCAGCATTTT
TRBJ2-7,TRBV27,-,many,CASSLQYSYEQYF,TGTGCCAGCAGTTTACAGTACTCCTACGAGCAGTACTTC
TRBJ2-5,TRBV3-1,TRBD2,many,CASSQRLAGKETQYF,TGTGCCAGCAGCCAACGACTAGCGGGGAAGGAGACCCAGTACTTC
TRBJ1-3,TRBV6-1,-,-,CASSRDYSGNTIYF,TGTGCCAGCAGCCGGGATTACTCTGGAAACACCATATATTTT
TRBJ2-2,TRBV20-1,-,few,CSAKRSRGGTGELFF,TGCAGTGCTAAGAGATCCAGGGGGGGCACCGGGGAGCTGTTTTTT
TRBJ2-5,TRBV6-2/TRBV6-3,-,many,CASSYPTYQETQYF,TGTGCCAGCAGTTACCCGACGTACCAAGAGACCCAGTACTTC
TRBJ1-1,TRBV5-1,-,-,CASNGGLLTNTEAFF,TGCGCCAGCAACGGGGGACTCCTCACGAACACTGAAGCTTTCTTT